Sequencing of this TCR beta chain was carried out in a study of identical twins. TCRdb processed the 5' RACE reads anew with MiXCR; each CDR3 protein has one entry. The sample records hundreds of thousands of distinct CDR3 sequences, about 12% being singletons. In germline, CDR1 is LGHDT, CDR2 YNNKEL (reference sequence). The CDR3 consists of 14 residues. V gave up 7 bases and J gave up 0 bases; unmatched junction bases: 6. This clonotype was observed a handful of times. The data were also submitted as part of a second study, on yellow fever vaccine responses in identical twins.

The sequence was collected from a woman aged 18-29 years in good health. The rearrangement links TRBV3-1 to TRBJ2-7, with 7 positions matching TRBD2. Sequencing input: PBMCs. The CDR3, as DNA: TGTGCCAGCACGGGGGGAGGTCCCTCCTACGAGCAGTACTTC. Its translation: CASTGGGPSYEQYF.